The 27 T cell receptor beta chains below were found in one sample sequenced in a study of cytomegalovirus exposure and HLA in healthy donors. The PCR contained 60 Vbeta and 13 Jbeta primers. The table came from immunoSEQ multiplex PCR; TCRdb's copy has only in-frame clones and leaves some out. The sample gives around 210,000 clones, approximately 79% of which show up once; about 1.7% is in the top ten. The material sequenced was PBMCs. Receptors originate from a man aged 50 to 60 in good health and CMV-seronegative.

CDR3 region: CASSMAGAEQYF. For the CDR3, the DNA is TGTGCCAGCAGTATGGCTGGGGCCGAGCAGTACTTC. The chain combines TRBV6-6 with TRBJ2-7, with a tentative D call TRBD1 (5 bases). The CDR3 length is 12 residues. Germline CDR1 is MNHNY and CDR2 is SVGAGI (reference sequence). V lost 5 bases to trimming and J lost 6 bases, with 11 bases between them.

The chain uses TRBV6-1 and TRBJ2-5; unclear D gene. V lost 8 bases and J lost 5, with 15 bases in between. The germline V gene has CDR1 MNHNS and CDR2 SASEGT. There are 13 residues in the CDR3. For the CDR3, the DNA is TGTGCCAGCGGGCGACCCCTCTCGGAGACCCAGTACTTC. Its translation is CASGRPLSETQYF.

The genes are TRBV18 and TRBJ2-5; TRBD2 matches 9 bases. Unmatched junction bases numbered 4, after V lost 1 base and J lost 4 bases. The V gene's germline CDR1 is KGHSH and CDR2 LQKENI. The CDR3 is made up of 15 amino acids. Here the CDR3 DNA reads TGTGCCAGCTCACCACTAGCGGGAGTTGTAGAGACCCAGTACTTC. This translates into CASSPLAGVVETQYF.

The rearrangement joins TRBV4-1 to TRBJ1-2; D is perhaps TRBD1 (6 bases). CDR3 length: 15 residues. Per the germline V gene, CDR1 is MGHRA and CDR2 is YSYEKL. Between the trimmed V and J ends, which lost 1 base and 4 bases, there was a span of 13 bases. In DNA, the CDR3 is TGCGCCAGCAGCCAAGCCGGTGACAGGATCTATGGCTACACCTTC. Protein sequence: CASSQAGDRIYGYTF.

This chain links TRBV7-2 with TRBJ2-2; D possibly corresponds to TRBD1 (6 bases). Germline V gene sequence: CDR1 SGHTA, CDR2 FQGNSA. Trimming removed 10 bases at V and 6 bases at J, with 18 bases between. The CDR3 totals 14 residues. DNA for the CDR3: TGTGCCATCGGACGACAGGTTGTGTCCGGGGAGCTGTTTTTT. This sequence encodes CAIGRQVVSGELFF.

This clone was counted a few times. The rearrangement uses TRBV2 and TRBJ2-3, with D possibly matching TRBD2 (5 bases). V lost 2 bases and J 0 bases, leaving 12 bases between the germline ends. There are 16 residues in the CDR3. CDR1 is SNHLY, CDR2 FYNNEI, per germline. As DNA, the CDR3 is TGTGCCAGCAGTGAAAATGCTAGCTGGAGCACAGATACGCAGTATTTT. Its translation: CASSENASWSTDTQYF.

The genes are TRBV27 and TRBJ2-3; a possible D gene is TRBD2 (7 bases). CDR1 and CDR2 (germline): MNHEY, SMNVEV (reference sequence). The CDR3 is 16 amino acids. Trimming left V 8 bases short and J 3 bases short, with 21 bases between. The CDR3 DNA sequence: TGTGCCAGCGGGTTAGCACGAGGGGGGGGGACAGATACGCAGTATTTT. Protein sequence: CASGLARGGGTDTQYF.

This clone was found a few times. V usage is TRBV5-4 and J usage is TRBJ2-1; TRBD2 agrees at 13 bases. CDR1 is SGHNT and CDR2 is YYREEE in the germline V gene (reference sequence). The CDR3 totals 15 residues. V dropped 4 bases and J dropped 7; count of bases not matched to a gene: 5. The CDR3 loop reads CASSLGTSGNNEQFF. In DNA form, the CDR3 reads TGTGCCAGCAGCCTCGGGACTAGCGGGAATAATGAGCAGTTCTTC. Looking up the rest from reference TRBV5-4 and TRBJ2-1 gives the full variable domain: ETGVTQSPTHLIKTRGQQVTLRCSSQSGHNTVSWYQQALGQGPQFIFQYYREEENGRGNFPPRFSGLQFPNYSSELNVNALELDDSALYLCASSLGTSGNNEQFFGPGTRLTVL.

J is TRBJ2-2 and V is TRBV19, with 7 bases lining up with TRBD1. Germline V gene sequence: CDR1 LNHDA, CDR2 SQIVND (reference sequence). The ends lost 6 bases at V and 4 bases at J; junction bases unmatched: 11. This CDR3 has 16 residues. CDR3 nucleotide sequence: TGTGCCAGTAGGAAAGAAAAGGGGGCTGGCACCGGGGAGCTGTTTTTT. Translation gives CASRKEKGAGTGELFF.

This chain joins TRBV5-1 and TRBJ2-7; 7 nucleotides agree with TRBD2. Germline trimming cut 4 bases from V and 2 bases from J; bases unmatched to any gene: 9. The CDR3 has 15 amino acids. Germline V CDR1 and CDR2: SGHRS, YFSETQ. The CDR3 DNA reads TGCGCCAGCAGCCCCGGGACTACAGAGGCCTACGAGCAGTACTTC. Its translation: CASSPGTTEAYEQYF.

DNA for the CDR3: TGTGCCAGCAGGGCCCGGGACAGGGACCAGCCCCAGCATTTT. This sequence encodes CASRARDRDQPQHF. The V call is TRBV27, the J call TRBJ1-5; 9 bases agree with TRBD1. The germline V gene encodes CDR1 MNHEY and CDR2 SMNVEV (reference sequence). The V segment lost 6 bases and the J segment 7 bases; nucleotides outside the gene matches: 7. The length of the CDR3 is 14 residues.

The chain carries TRBV2 and TRBJ2-3; possible D gene TRBD2, 7 bases. This CDR3 spans 15 amino acids. Germline assignment: CDR1 SNHLY and CDR2 FYNNEI. Trimming pared 6 bases from V and 4 bases from J, leaving 17 bases between. The CDR3, as DNA: TGTGCCAGCAGGACCCGGGGGGCATTGTCAGATACGCAGTATTTT. It encodes CASRTRGALSDTQYF.

This clone was picked up one time. The chain combines TRBV18 with TRBJ2-7; 12 bases fit TRBD1. Germline-derived CDR1 and CDR2 are KGHSH and LQKENI. The CDR3 extends over 16 amino acids. With V trimmed by 3 bases and J by 5 bases, 8 bases remained unmatched. CDR3 in amino acids: CASSPGQGAWFDEQYF. The CDR3 coding sequence is TGTGCCAGCTCACCGGGACAGGGGGCTTGGTTCGACGAGCAGTACTTC.

The chain employs TRBV7-6 and TRBJ2-7, with D possibly being TRBD2 (6 bases). The CDR3 sequence is 13 residues long. Trimming pared 1 base from V and 4 bases from J, leaving 8 bases between. CDR1 and CDR2 from the germline V gene are SGHVS and FNYEAQ. The CDR3 loop reads CASSLGAGYEQYF. CDR3 sequence (DNA): TGTGCCAGCAGCTTAGGGGCGGGATACGAGCAGTACTTC.

This clone was seen only a few times. The CDR3 sequence is CASSSRLAGVKETQYF. In DNA, the CDR3 is TGTGCCAGCAGTTCCCGACTAGCGGGAGTGAAGGAGACCCAGTACTTC. This chain connects TRBV27 to TRBJ2-5, with 12 bases that match TRBD2. Germline V lookup: CDR1 MNHEY, CDR2 SMNVEV (reference sequence). V gave up 4 bases and J gave up 5 bases; unmatched junction bases: 8. The CDR3 runs 16 residues.

The chain joins TRBV7-9 to TRBJ2-1; TRBD1 matches 10 bases. Germline trimming cut 5 bases from V and 14 bases from J; bases unmatched to any gene: 15. The CDR3 has 15 residues. Germline CDR1 and CDR2: SEHNR and FQNEAQ (reference sequence). CDR3 DNA: TGTGCCAGCAGCCCAGGGGACAGGGGCTTTAGGACGAAGTTCTTC. This sequence encodes CASSPGDRGFRTKFF.

The V and J genes are TRBV19 and TRBJ1-1, with 9 bases matching TRBD1. Germline V CDR1 and CDR2: LNHDA, SQIVND (reference sequence). CDR3 length equals 12 residues. The V and J ends lost 9 bases and 3 bases, in that order; junction bases with no gene match: 2. The CDR3 sequence is CASRQGDTEAFF. CDR3 sequence (DNA): TGTGCCAGCCGACAGGGGGACACTGAAGCTTTCTTT.

The chain couples TRBV14 to TRBJ2-7; D might be TRBD2 (6 bases). Germline V gene sequence: CDR1 SGHDN, CDR2 FVKESK. Trimming shortened V by 4 bases and J by 3 bases, and 19 bases separated the two germline ends. The CDR3 covers 16 residues. CDR3 region: CASSRISGGEIYEQYF. Written as DNA, the CDR3 is TGTGCCAGCAGCCGTATTAGCGGAGGAGAGATCTACGAGCAGTACTTC.

This chain uses TRBV5-6 with TRBJ2-1; TRBD1 agrees at 11 bases. The germline gives CDR1 SGHDT, CDR2 YYEEEE. The CDR3 has 18 residues. Trimming took 5 bases from V and 8 from J; bases not matched to a gene: 18. The DNA for the CDR3 is TGTGCCAGCAGTTCACCCTATGCCGGGACAGGGGGATACGATGAGCAGTTCTTC. Its protein is CASSSPYAGTGGYDEQFF.

The chain uses TRBV6-5 and TRBJ2-7, with D tentatively TRBD1 (6 bases). This CDR3 has 15 amino acids. The germline CDR1 and CDR2 sequences are MNHEY and SVGAGI. V was trimmed by 0 bases and J by 0 bases, leaving 9 bases between them. The CDR3 nucleotides are TGTGCCAGCAGTTACTCGTGGACAGCCTCCTACGAGCAGTACTTC. It encodes CASSYSWTASYEQYF.

This clone has a single count. The V and J genes are TRBV29-1 and TRBJ1-5, with D possibly matching TRBD1 (5 bases). The ends were cut back, 5 bases at V and 6 bases at J, with 11 bases in the middle. In germline, CDR1 is SQVTM, CDR2 ANQGSEA. This CDR3 region has 12 residues. The CDR3 sequence: CSVLGAGQPQHF. CDR3 bases: TGCAGCGTTCTAGGGGCCGGTCAGCCCCAGCATTTT.

A single count supports this clone. The genes are TRBV6-1 and TRBJ1-4; no firm D call. The CDR3 is 18 residues long. The germline V and J ends were trimmed by 4 bases and 0 bases, with 18 bases remaining between them. CDR1 is MNHNS and CDR2 is SASEGT in the germline V gene. DNA of the CDR3: TGTGCCAGCAGTGTAAGACGGGGAGGGAGTGCAACTAATGAAAAACTGTTTTTT. This codes for CASSVRRGGSATNEKLFF.

The chain links TRBV27 to TRBJ2-1; perhaps TRBD2 as D (6 bases). Germline V gives CDR1 MNHEY, CDR2 SMNVEV (reference sequence). The CDR3 loop spans 13 amino acids. Trimming removed 6 bases from V and 9 bases from J, with 15 bases in between. CDR3 sequence: CASRPGVRSEQFF. As DNA, the CDR3 is TGTGCCAGCAGGCCGGGAGTACGTAGTGAGCAGTTCTTC.

This sequence joins TRBV4-2 and TRBJ2-2; D is perhaps TRBD2 (5 bases). The CDR3 consists of 15 residues. CDR1 is LGHNA and CDR2 is YNFKEQ in the germline V gene. V lost 0 bases, J lost 6 bases, and 11 bases lay in between. The CDR3: CASSQDPASPGELFF. The CDR3 DNA reads as TGTGCCAGCAGCCAAGATCCCGCTAGCCCCGGGGAGCTGTTTTTT.

In this sample, this clone turned up once. In DNA, the CDR3 is TGTGCCAGCAGCCAAGGCGGGACAGGGGCGGGCGAGCAGTACTTC. It translates to CASSQGGTGAGEQYF. The chain recombines TRBV4-2 with TRBJ2-7; 10 bases map to TRBD1. The CDR3 is 15 amino acids. Germline V lookup: CDR1 LGHNA, CDR2 YNFKEQ. With V trimmed by 1 base and J by 6 bases, 6 bases remained unmatched.

V usage is TRBV2 and J usage is TRBJ2-1; 10 bases map to TRBD2. The germline gives CDR1 SNHLY, CDR2 FYNNEI. V was pared by 4 bases and J by 3 bases, with 9 bases of the junction left unmatched. The CDR3 sequence is 17 residues long. The chain's CDR3 is CASSASTSGNNYNEQFF. CDR3 sequence (DNA): TGTGCCAGCAGTGCCTCTACTAGCGGGAATAACTACAATGAGCAGTTCTTC. Supplemented by reference TRBV2 and TRBJ2-1, the full variable domain reads EPEVTQTPSHQVTQMGQEVILRCVPISNHLYFYWYRQILGQKVEFLVSFYNNEISEKSEIFDDQFSVERPDGSNFTLKIRSTKLEDSAMYFCASSASTSGNNYNEQFFGPGTRLTVL.

The rearrangement joins TRBV6-4 to TRBJ1-5; perhaps TRBD1 as D (6 bases). Germline V gene lookup returns CDR1 MRHNA and CDR2 SNTAGT. This CDR3 is built from 14 residues. V was clipped by 3 bases and J by 3 bases, with 9 bases between them. The CDR3 region has the DNA TGTGCCAGCAGTGAGGGACACCCCAATCAGCCCCAGCATTTT. Translated, it gives CASSEGHPNQPQHF.